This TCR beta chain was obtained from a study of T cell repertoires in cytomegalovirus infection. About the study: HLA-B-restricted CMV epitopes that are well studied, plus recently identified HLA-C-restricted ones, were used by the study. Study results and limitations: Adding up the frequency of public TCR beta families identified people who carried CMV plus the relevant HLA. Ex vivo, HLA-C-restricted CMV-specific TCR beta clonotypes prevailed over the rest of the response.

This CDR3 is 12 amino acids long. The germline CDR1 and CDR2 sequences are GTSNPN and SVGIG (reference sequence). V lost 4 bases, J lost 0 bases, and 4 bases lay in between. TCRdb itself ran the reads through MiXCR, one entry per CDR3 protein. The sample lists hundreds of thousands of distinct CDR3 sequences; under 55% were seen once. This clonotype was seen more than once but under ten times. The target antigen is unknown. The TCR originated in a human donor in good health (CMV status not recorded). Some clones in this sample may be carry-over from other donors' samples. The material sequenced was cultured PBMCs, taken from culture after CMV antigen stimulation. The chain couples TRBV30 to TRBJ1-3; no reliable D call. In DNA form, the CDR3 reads TGTGCCTGGATTAACTCTGGAAACACCATATATTTT. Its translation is CAWINSGNTIYF.